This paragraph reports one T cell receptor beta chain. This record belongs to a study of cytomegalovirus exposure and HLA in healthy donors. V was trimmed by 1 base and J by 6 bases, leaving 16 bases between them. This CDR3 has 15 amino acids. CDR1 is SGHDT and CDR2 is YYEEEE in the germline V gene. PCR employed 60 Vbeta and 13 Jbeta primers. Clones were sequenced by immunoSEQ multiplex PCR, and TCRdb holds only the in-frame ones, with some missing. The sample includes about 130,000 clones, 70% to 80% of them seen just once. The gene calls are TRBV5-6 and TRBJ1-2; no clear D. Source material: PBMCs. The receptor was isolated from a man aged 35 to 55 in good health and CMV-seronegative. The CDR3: CASSLRRREGNGYTF. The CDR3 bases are TGTGCCAGCAGCTTGAGGAGGAGGGAAGGGAATGGCTACACCTTC.